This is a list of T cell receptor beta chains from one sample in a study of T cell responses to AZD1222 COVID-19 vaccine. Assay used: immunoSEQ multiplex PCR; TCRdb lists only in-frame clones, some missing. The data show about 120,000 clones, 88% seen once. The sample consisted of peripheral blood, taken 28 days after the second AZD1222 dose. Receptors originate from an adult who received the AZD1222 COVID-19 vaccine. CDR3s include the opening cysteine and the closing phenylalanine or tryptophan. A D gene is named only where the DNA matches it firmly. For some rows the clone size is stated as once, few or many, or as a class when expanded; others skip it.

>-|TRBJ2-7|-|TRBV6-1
CASSEQGPGYEQYF
TGTGCCAGCAGTGAACAGGGCCCGGGCTACGAGCAGTACTTC
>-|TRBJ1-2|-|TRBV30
CAWNRVGYGYTF
TGTGCCTGGAATCGCGTAGGCTATGGCTACACCTTC
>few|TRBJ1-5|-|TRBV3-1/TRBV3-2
CASSQDYRANQPQHF
TGTGCCAGCAGCCAAGATTACAGAGCCAATCAGCCCCAGCATTTT
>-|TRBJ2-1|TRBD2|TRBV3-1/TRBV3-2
CASSQVGGGARNEQFF
TGTGCCAGCAGCCAAGTCGGCGGGGGGGCGAGAAATGAGCAGTTCTTC
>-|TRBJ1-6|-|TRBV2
CASSGTWGASPLHF
TGTGCCAGCAGTGGGACCTGGGGAGCTTCACCCCTCCACTTT
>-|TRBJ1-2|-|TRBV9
CASSQQGNNGYTF
TGTGCCAGCAGCCAGCAGGGGAACAATGGCTACACCTTC
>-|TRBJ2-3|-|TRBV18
CASSPMRTGKSSTDTQYF
TGTGCCAGCTCACCTATGCGAACAGGGAAGAGTAGCACAGATACGCAGTATTTT
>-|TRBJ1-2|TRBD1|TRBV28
CASSQFSLSDRAGGYTF
TGTGCCAGCAGTCAGTTTTCCCTCTCCGACAGGGCTGGCGGCTACACCTTC
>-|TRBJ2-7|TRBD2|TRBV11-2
CASSLVGGVTYEQYF
TGTGCCAGCAGCTTAGTGGGGGGGGTTACCTACGAGCAGTACTTC
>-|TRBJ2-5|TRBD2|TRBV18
CASSQRQRGGQETQYF
TGTGCCAGCTCACAACGGCAGCGGGGGGGCCAGGAGACCCAGTACTTC
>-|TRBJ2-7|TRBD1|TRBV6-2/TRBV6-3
CASSSGQGGSYEQYF
TGTGCCAGCAGTTCCGGACAGGGGGGGTCCTACGAGCAGTACTTC
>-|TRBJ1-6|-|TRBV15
CATRTEYNSPLHF
TGTGCCACCCGGACAGAGTATAATTCACCCCTCCACTTT
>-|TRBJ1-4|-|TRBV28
CASIEQSANEKLFF
TGTGCCAGCATTGAACAGTCAGCTAATGAAAAACTGTTTTTT
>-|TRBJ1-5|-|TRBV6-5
CASSYSSSTTNQPQHF
TGTGCCAGCAGTTACTCGTCCTCAACAACAAATCAGCCCCAGCATTTT
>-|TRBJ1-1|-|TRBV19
CASSIPREAFF
TGTGCCAGTAGTATCCCTCGGGAAGCTTTCTTT
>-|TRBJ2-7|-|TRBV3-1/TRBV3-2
CASSQVMGVGAYREQYF
TGTGCCAGCAGCCAAGTAATGGGTGTGGGGGCATATCGGGAGCAGTACTTC
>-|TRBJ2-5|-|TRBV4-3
CASSPREGRETQYF
TGCGCCAGCAGCCCGAGAGAGGGCAGGGAGACCCAGTACTTC
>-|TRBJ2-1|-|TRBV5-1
CASSLALYNEQFF
TGCGCCAGCAGCTTGGCACTTTACAATGAGCAGTTCTTC
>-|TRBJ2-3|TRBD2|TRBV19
CASSTTSGGTDTQYF
TGTGCCAGTAGTACGACTAGCGGGGGGACAGATACGCAGTATTTT
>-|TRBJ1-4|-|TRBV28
CAGGPNEKLFF
TGTGCCGGGGGGCCTAATGAAAAACTGTTTTTT
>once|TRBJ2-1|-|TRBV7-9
CASSLAQGKNEQFF
TGTGCCAGCAGCTTAGCCCAAGGGAAAAATGAGCAGTTCTTC
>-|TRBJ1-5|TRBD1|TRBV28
CASSTGQPYQPQHF
TGTGCCAGCAGCACGGGACAGCCGTATCAGCCCCAGCATTTT
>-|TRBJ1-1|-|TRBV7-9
CASSLGGRGNTEAFF
TGTGCCAGCAGCTTAGGGGGCCGGGGGAACACTGAAGCTTTCTTT
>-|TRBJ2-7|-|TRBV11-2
CASSLGPSSYEQYF
TGTGCCAGCAGCTTAGGGCCCTCTTCCTACGAGCAGTACTTC
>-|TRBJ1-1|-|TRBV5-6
CASSSRGGFISAEAFF
TGTGCCAGCAGCTCCCGAGGGGGTTTTATTAGCGCTGAAGCTTTCTTT
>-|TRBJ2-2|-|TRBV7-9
CASSLASGTGELFF
TGTGCCAGCAGCTTAGCCAGTGGGACCGGGGAGCTGTTTTTT
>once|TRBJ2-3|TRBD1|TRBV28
CASSLGQAEPDTQYF
TGTGCCAGCAGTTTAGGACAGGCCGAACCAGATACGCAGTATTTT
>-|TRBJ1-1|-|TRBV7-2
CASSPPGGMNTEAFF
TGTGCCAGCAGCCCCCCGGGGGGCATGAACACTGAAGCTTTCTTT
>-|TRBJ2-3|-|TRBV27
CATGVSKGFSTDTQYF
TGTGCCACCGGGGTCTCGAAGGGGTTCTCCACAGATACGCAGTATTTT
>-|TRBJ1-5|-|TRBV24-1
CATSDSEYSNQPQHF
TGTGCCACCAGTGATTCGGAGTATAGCAATCAGCCCCAGCATTTT
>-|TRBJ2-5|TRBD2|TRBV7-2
CASSPAIGGAQYF
TGTGCCAGCAGCCCCGCCATCGGGGGGGCCCAGTACTTC
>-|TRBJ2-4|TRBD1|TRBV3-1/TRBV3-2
CASSQSDRVNIQYF
TGTGCCAGCAGCCAATCGGACAGGGTAAACATTCAGTACTTC
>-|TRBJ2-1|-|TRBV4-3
CASSQVQGANRFF
TGCGCCAGCAGCCAAGTACAGGGAGCAAATCGGTTCTTC
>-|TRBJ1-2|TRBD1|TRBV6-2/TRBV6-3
CASSQALGQGAYGYTF
TGTGCCAGCAGCCAAGCACTGGGACAGGGGGCCTATGGCTACACCTTC
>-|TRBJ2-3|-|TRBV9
CASSVEGGGGVPQYF
TGTGCCAGCAGCGTAGAAGGTGGTGGTGGAGTTCCGCAGTATTTT
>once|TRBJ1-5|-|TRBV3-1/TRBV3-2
CASSQDMTSNQPQHF
TGTGCCAGCAGCCAAGATATGACAAGTAATCAGCCCCAGCATTTT
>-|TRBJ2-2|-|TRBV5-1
CASSLGLALGELFF
TGCGCCAGCAGCTTGGGGCTAGCTCTCGGGGAGCTGTTTTTT
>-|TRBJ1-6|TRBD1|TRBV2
CASSGDRYSPLHF
TGTGCCAGCAGTGGGGACAGGTATTCACCCCTCCACTTT
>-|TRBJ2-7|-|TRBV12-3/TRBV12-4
CASSLDNSYEQYF
TGTGCCAGCAGTTTAGACAACTCCTACGAGCAGTACTTC
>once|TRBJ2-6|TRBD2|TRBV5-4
CASSFRSGGAGANVLTF
TGTGCCAGCAGCTTTCGGTCGGGGGGAGCTGGGGCCAACGTCCTGACTTTC
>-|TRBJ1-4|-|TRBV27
CASRGSPTNEKLFF
TGTGCCAGCAGGGGAAGCCCAACTAATGAAAAACTGTTTTTT
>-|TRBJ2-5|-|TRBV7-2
CASSFRGLRETQYF
TGTGCCAGCAGCTTCCGGGGGTTGAGGGAGACCCAGTACTTC
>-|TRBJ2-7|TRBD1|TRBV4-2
CASSQEGGTGSHEQYF
TGTGCCAGCAGCCAAGAGGGCGGGACAGGGTCCCACGAGCAGTACTTC